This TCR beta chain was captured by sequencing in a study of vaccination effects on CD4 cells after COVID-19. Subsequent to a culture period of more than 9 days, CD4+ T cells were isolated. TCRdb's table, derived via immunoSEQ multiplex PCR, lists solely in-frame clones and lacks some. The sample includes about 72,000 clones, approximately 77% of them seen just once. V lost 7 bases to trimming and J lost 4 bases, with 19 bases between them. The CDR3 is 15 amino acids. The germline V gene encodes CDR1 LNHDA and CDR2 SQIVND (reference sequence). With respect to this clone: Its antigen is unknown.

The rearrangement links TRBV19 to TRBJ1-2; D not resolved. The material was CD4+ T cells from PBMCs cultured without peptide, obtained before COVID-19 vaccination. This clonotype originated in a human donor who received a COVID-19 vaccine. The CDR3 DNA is TGTGCCAGTACCGCGGAGCACAACTTTTTCTATGGCTACACCTTC. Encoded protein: CASTAEHNFFYGYTF.